Following are 17 T cell receptor beta chains from one sample sequenced in a study of cytomegalovirus exposure and HLA in healthy donors (dated by TCRdb to 2016 to 2017). Libraries were constructed by the immunoSEQ multiplex PCR assay. For the multiplex PCR, a mixture combining 60 forward primers for TCR Vbeta segments and 13 reverse primers for TCR Jbeta segments was used. TCRdb limited this immuneACCESS table to in-frame rearrangements with V and J called. A share of clones is missing; checked studies link under half to unresolved V genes, and the rest is unexplained. The sample contains over 90,000 clones, 60% to 75% of them found a single time. Together, the top ten hold 13% to 15% of the sample. The specimen sequenced was PBMCs. These receptors originate from a woman in her 70s in good health and CMV-seropositive.

To note about this clone: Other DNA sequences within the sample encode an identical CDR3. The CDR3 DNA follows: TGTGCCAGCAGTTACTCGGGGACAGCATCCTACGAGCAGTACTTC. Protein product: CASSYSGTASYEQYF. The chain carries TRBV6-5 and TRBJ2-7, with TRBD1 identical over 7 bases. J gave up 1 base and V 0 bases, and 3 bases lay outside the gene matches. The CDR3 loop spans 15 amino acids. Germline CDR1 and CDR2: MNHEY and SVGAGI.

The V gene is TRBV13, the J gene TRBJ1-1; 10 bases map to TRBD1. CDR1 and CDR2 from the germline V gene are PRHDT and FYEKMQ (reference sequence). The CDR3 has 13 residues. Germline trimming cut 5 bases from V and 11 bases from J; bases unmatched to any gene: 8. CDR3 nucleotide sequence: TGTGCCAGCAGCCCGGGACAGGGGTTTACGGCTTTCTTT. Residues: CASSPGQGFTAFF. The full variable domain, completed using reference TRBV13 and TRBJ1-1, is AAGVIQSPRHLIKEKRETATLKCYPIPRHDTVYWYQQGPGQDPQFLISFYEKMQSDKGSIPDRFSAQQFSDYHSELNMSSLELGDSALYFCASSPGQGFTAFFGQGTRLTVV.

V usage is TRBV6-5 and J usage is TRBJ2-2, with D tentatively TRBD1 (6 bases). The CDR3 is 16 residues long. The V end lost 2 bases, the J end lost 0 bases, and 10 bases lay between the germline ends. Germline-derived CDR1 and CDR2 are MNHEY and SVGAGI. The CDR3 loop reads CASSYGTLANTGELFF. CDR3 nucleotides: TGTGCCAGCAGTTACGGGACACTAGCGAACACCGGGGAGCTGTTTTTT.

The chain employs TRBV5-5 and TRBJ2-2; 10 nucleotides align to TRBD1. V lost 3 bases and J lost 3; bases outside the gene matches: 11. The germline gives CDR1 SGHKS, CDR2 YYEKEE (reference sequence). This CDR3 has 18 amino acids. This CDR3 reads CASSSLLTGTGDTGELFF. The CDR3 DNA sequence: TGTGCCAGCAGCTCCCTCCTAACCGGGACAGGGGACACCGGGGAGCTGTTTTTT.

The count of this clone is one. Its ends do not fully match the called genes, so a read error is possible. The rearrangement joins TRBV10-3 to TRBJ1-2, with 7 bases matching TRBD1. This CDR3 contains 17 residues. Germline CDR1 is ENHRY and CDR2 is SYGVKD. The CDR3 sequence is CAIPAKIGTAANHGYTF. The CDR3 DNA follows: TGTGCCATCCCTGCAAAGATTGGGACAGCCGCTAACCATGGCTACACCTTC.

V and J are TRBV5-1 and TRBJ2-3; 8 bases match TRBD2. With V trimmed by 3 bases and J by 6 bases, 15 bases remained unmatched. Germline assignment: CDR1 SGHRS and CDR2 YFSETQ. The CDR3 loop spans 17 amino acids. The CDR3 loop is CASSSGGTVFSGDTQYF. CDR3 DNA: TGCGCCAGCAGCTCGGGGGGGACGGTGTTTAGCGGGGATACGCAGTATTTT. Complete variable domain (other parts from reference TRBV5-1 and TRBJ2-3): KAGVTQTPRYLIKTRGQQVTLSCSPISGHRSVSWYQQTPGQGLQFLFEYFSETQRNKGNFPGRFSGRQFSNSRSEMNVSTLELGDSALYLCASSSGGTVFSGDTQYFGPGTRLTVL.

This clone was picked up a small number of times. The J gene is TRBJ2-1, the V gene TRBV4-3, with 8 bases matching TRBD2. Trimming at V came to 1 base and at J to 2 bases, leaving 1 base not matched to a gene. The germline V gene encodes CDR1 LGHNA and CDR2 YSLEER. CDR3 size: 15 residues. CDR3 in DNA: TGCGCCAGCAGCCAAGCGGGACTAGCCTACAATGAGCAGTTCTTC. The encoded protein is CASSQAGLAYNEQFF.

A single count supports this clone. The rearrangement uses TRBV5-4 and TRBJ1-2; 8 nucleotides match TRBD1. Germline CDR1 SGHNT, CDR2 YYREEE (reference sequence). CDR3 length: 14 amino acids. The ends lost 6 bases at V and 5 bases at J; junction bases unmatched: 9. The CDR3 loop reads CASNSGQGGYGYTF. CDR3 DNA sequence: TGTGCCAGCAACTCCGGACAGGGAGGTTATGGCTACACCTTC. The full variable domain, in which reference TRBV5-4 and TRBJ1-2 provide the parts outside the CDR3, is ETGVTQSPTHLIKTRGQQVTLRCSSQSGHNTVSWYQQALGQGPQFIFQYYREEENGRGNFPPRFSGLQFPNYSSELNVNALELDDSALYLCASNSGQGGYGYTFGSGTRLTVV.

V and J are TRBV6-1 and TRBJ1-3; 8 bases are a match to TRBD1. The CDR3 consists of 15 residues. Germline V gives CDR1 MNHNS, CDR2 SASEGT. The junction had 10 bases not matched to a gene; V was cut back by 5 bases and J by 7 bases. The CDR3 nucleotides are TGTGCCAGCAGTCAAACCTGGACAGGGAGCAACACCATATATTTT. As protein: CASSQTWTGSNTIYF.

The chain is built from TRBV21-1 and TRBJ2-3; TRBD2, the table's D call, lacks a check against the DNA. TRBV21-1 is shown as a pseudogene. This CDR3 has 15 amino acids. DNA of the CDR3: TGTGCCAGCAGCAATCACGGGAGATGCACAGATACGCAGTATTTT. Encoded protein: CASSNHGRCTDTQYF.

The V gene is TRBV7-2, the J gene TRBJ2-7; D gene unclear. V dropped 5 bases and J dropped 2 bases, with 7 bases sitting between them. The CDR3 is made up of 12 amino acids. The germline CDR1 and CDR2 sequences are SGHTA and FQGNSA. The DNA for the CDR3 is TGTGCCAGCAGCCAAGACACCTACGAGCAGTACTTC. Translation gives CASSQDTYEQYF.

The chain joins TRBV7-2 to TRBJ2-1; 15 bases agree with TRBD2. Germline V gene sequence: CDR1 SGHTA, CDR2 FQGNSA. The CDR3 totals 16 residues. Losses at the gene ends were 1 base for V and 7 bases for J; bases not matched to a gene: 2. CDR3: CASSLVGTSGRNEQFF. The CDR3 region has the DNA TGTGCCAGCAGCTTAGTAGGGACTAGCGGGAGGAATGAGCAGTTCTTC.

This chain links TRBV19 with TRBJ1-1, with 8 nucleotides matching TRBD1. V gave up 5 bases and J gave up 5 bases; unmatched junction bases: 4. This CDR3 has 13 amino acids. The germline gives CDR1 LNHDA, CDR2 SQIVND (reference sequence). The CDR3 sequence is CASSPRTGTEAFF. The CDR3 DNA follows: TGTGCCAGTAGTCCGAGGACAGGGACTGAAGCTTTCTTT.

J is TRBJ1-5 and V is TRBV18, with D perhaps matching TRBD1 (6 bases). Trimming shortened V by 1 base and J by 4 bases, and 11 bases separated the two germline ends. Germline V gene lookup returns CDR1 KGHSH and CDR2 LQKENI. This CDR3 spans 15 amino acids. The CDR3 loop reads CASSPRGPSNQPQHF. The DNA of the CDR3 is TGTGCCAGCTCACCACGGGGGCCGAGTAATCAGCCCCAGCATTTT.

J is TRBJ2-7 and V is TRBV12-5; maybe TRBD1 (5 bases). Germline CDR1 LGHNT, CDR2 FRNRAP. Trimming cost V 3 bases and J 0 bases, with 6 bases left between them. The CDR3 covers 13 residues. The DNA of the CDR3 is TGTGCTAGTGGTTTAGGGGCCTCCTACGAGCAGTACTTC. Its protein is CASGLGASYEQYF.

The rearrangement uses TRBV7-3 and TRBJ2-1; D is perhaps TRBD2 (6 bases). V lost 2 bases to trimming and J lost 5 bases, with 7 bases between them. Germline V lookup: CDR1 SGHTA, CDR2 FQGTGA. The CDR3 totals 13 residues. The CDR3 here is CASSLAGNNEQFF. CDR3 DNA: TGTGCCAGCAGCTTAGCGGGGAACAATGAGCAGTTCTTC.

The chain has TRBV21-1 and TRBJ2-1; TRBD2 is the table's D call, not checked against the DNA. TRBV21-1 is a pseudogene. CDR3 length: 18 residues. The CDR3 nucleotides read TGTGCCAGCAGCAAAAGCGGGAGGGGGACGCGTAGGGGCAATGAGCAGTTCTTC. Translated: CASSKSGRGTRRGNEQFF.